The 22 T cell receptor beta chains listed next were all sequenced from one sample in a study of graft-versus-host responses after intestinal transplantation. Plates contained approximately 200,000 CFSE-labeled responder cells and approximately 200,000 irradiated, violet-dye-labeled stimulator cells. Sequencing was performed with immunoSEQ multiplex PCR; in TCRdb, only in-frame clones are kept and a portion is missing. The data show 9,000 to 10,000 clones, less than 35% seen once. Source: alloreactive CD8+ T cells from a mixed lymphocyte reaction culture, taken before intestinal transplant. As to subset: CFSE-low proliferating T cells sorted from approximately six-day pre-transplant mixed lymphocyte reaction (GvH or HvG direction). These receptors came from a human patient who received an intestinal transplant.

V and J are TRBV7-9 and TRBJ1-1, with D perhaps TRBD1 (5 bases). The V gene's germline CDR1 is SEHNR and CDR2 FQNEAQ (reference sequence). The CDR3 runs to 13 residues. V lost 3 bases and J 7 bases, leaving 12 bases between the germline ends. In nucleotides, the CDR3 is TGTGCCAGCAGCTTTTTAGGGGTAGTTGAAGCTTTCTTT. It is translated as CASSFLGVVEAFF.

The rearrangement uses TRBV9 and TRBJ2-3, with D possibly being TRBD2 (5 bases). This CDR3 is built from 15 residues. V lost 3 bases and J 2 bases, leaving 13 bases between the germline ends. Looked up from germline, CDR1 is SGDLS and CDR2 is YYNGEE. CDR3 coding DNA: TGTGCCAGCAGCGGCTCCGGACTCCTCACAGATACGCAGTATTTT. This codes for CASSGSGLLTDTQYF.

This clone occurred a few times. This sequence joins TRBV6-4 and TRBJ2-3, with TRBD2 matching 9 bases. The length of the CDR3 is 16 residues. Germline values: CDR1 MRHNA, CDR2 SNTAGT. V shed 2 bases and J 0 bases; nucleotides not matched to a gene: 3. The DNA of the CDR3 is TGTGCCAGCAGTGACAAGGCGGGGGGGAGCACAGATACGCAGTATTTT. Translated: CASSDKAGGSTDTQYF.

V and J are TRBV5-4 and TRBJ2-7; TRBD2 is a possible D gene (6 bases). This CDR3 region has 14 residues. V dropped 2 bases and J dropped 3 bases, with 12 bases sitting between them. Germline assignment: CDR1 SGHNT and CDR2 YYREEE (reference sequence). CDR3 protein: CASSFGHGGYEQYF. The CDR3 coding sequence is TGTGCCAGCAGCTTTGGGCACGGGGGCTACGAGCAGTACTTC.

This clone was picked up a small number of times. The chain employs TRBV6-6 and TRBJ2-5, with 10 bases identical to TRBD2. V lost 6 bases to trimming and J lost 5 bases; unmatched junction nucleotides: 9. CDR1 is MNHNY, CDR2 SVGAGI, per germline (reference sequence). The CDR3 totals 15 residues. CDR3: CASSTSGGALETQYF. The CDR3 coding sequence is TGTGCCAGCAGCACAAGCGGGGGGGCCCTGGAGACCCAGTACTTC.

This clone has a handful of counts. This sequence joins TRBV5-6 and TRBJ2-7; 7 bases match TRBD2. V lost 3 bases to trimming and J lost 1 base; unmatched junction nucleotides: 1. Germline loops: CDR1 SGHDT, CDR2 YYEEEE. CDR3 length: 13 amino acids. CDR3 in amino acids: CASSWGGSYEQYF. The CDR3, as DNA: TGTGCCAGCAGCTGGGGGGGGTCCTACGAGCAGTACTTC.

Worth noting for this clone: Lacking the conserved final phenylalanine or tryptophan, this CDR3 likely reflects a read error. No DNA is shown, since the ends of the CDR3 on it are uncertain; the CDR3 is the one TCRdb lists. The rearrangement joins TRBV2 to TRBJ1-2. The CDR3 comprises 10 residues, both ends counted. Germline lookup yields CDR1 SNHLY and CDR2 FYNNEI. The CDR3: CASSSLSPLI.

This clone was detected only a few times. The chain's CDR3 is CASKDEARGVYNEQFF. The DNA for the CDR3 is TGTGCCAGCAAGGATGAAGCGCGGGGGGTCTACAATGAGCAGTTCTTC. J is TRBJ2-1 and V is TRBV2, with 8 bases fitting TRBD2. With V trimmed by 7 bases and J by 3 bases, 11 bases remained unmatched. In germline, CDR1 is SNHLY, CDR2 FYNNEI. This CDR3 is 16 amino acids long.

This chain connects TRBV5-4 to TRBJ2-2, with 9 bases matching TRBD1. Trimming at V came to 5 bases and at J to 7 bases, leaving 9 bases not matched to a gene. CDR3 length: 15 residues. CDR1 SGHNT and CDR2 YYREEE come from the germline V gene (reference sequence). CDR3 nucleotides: TGTGCCAGCAGTCCCGGGACAGGGTGGAGCGGGGAGCTGTTTTTT. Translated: CASSPGTGWSGELFF.

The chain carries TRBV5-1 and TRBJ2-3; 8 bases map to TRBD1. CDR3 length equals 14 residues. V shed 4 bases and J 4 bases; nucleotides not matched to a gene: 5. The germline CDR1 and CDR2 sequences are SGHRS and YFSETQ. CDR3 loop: CASSPGQGADTQYF. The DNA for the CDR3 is TGCGCCAGCAGCCCCGGACAGGGAGCAGATACGCAGTATTTT.

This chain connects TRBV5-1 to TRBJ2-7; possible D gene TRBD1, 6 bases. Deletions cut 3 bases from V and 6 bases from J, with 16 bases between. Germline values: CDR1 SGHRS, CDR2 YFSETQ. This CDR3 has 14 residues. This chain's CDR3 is CASSWGQGLGEQYF. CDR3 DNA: TGCGCCAGCAGCTGGGGGCAGGGGCTTGGCGAGCAGTACTTC.

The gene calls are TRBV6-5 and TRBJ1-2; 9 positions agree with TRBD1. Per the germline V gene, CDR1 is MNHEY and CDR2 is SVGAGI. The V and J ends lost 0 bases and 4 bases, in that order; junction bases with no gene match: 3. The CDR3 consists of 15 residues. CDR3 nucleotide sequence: TGTGCCAGCAGTTACTCACAGGGGGCTGGCTATGGCTACACCTTC. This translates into CASSYSQGAGYGYTF.

The CDR3 sequence is CASSPGGTELFF. The CDR3 bases are TGTGCCAGCAGCCCGGGAGGGACGGAACTGTTTTTT. V and J are TRBV11-2 and TRBJ1-4; D is possibly TRBD1 (5 bases). The CDR3 is 12 residues long. The V end was cut by 5 bases, the J end by 12 bases, with 13 bases between. Germline V lookup: CDR1 SGHAT, CDR2 FQNNGV.

CDR3 sequence reads: CASSYGGAGYGYTF. The CDR3 nucleotides read TGTGCCAGCAGTTACGGAGGGGCTGGCTATGGCTACACCTTC. The chain links TRBV6-5 to TRBJ1-2; maybe TRBD1 (5 bases). This CDR3 is built from 14 residues. Trimming cost V 2 bases and J 4 bases, with 11 bases left between them. In germline, CDR1 is MNHEY, CDR2 SVGAGI.

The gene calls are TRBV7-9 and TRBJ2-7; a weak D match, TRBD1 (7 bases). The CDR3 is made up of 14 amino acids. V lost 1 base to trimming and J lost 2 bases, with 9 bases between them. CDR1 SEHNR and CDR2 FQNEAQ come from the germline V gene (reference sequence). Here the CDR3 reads CASSLGRGPYEQYF. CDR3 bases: TGTGCCAGCAGCTTAGGGAGGGGGCCCTACGAGCAGTACTTC.

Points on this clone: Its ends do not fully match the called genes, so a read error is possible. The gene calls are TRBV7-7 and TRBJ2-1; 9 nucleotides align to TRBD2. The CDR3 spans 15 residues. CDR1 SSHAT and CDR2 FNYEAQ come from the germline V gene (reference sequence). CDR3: CASSEGLAYYNEQFF. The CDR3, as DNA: TGTGCTAGCAGCGAGGGACTAGCATACTACAATGAGCAGTTCTTC. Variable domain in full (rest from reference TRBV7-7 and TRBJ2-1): GAGVSQSPRYKVTKRGQDVTLRCDPISSHATLYWYQQALGQGPEFLTYFNYEAQPDKSGLPSDRFSAERPEGSISTLTIQRTEQRDSAMYRCASSEGLAYYNEQFFGPGTRLTVL.

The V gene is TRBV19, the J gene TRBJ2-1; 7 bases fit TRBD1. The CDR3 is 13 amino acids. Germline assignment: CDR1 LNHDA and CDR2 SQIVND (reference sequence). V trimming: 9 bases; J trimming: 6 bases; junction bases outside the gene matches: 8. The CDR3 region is CARPSGGGNEQFF. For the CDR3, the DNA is TGTGCCAGGCCCTCAGGGGGTGGCAATGAGCAGTTCTTC.

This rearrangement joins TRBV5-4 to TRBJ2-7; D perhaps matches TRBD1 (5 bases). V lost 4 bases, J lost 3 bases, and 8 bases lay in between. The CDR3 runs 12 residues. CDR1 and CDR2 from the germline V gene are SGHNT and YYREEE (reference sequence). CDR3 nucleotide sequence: TGTGCCAGCAGCGGGGCCGACTACGAGCAGTACTTC. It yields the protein CASSGADYEQYF.

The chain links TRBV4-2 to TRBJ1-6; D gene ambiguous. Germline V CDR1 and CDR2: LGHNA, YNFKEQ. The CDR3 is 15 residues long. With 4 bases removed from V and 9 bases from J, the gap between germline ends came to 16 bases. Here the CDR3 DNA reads TGTGCCAGCAGCCCCCCCCAGATCCCCCCTTCACCCCTCCACTTT. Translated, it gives CASSPPQIPPSPLHF.

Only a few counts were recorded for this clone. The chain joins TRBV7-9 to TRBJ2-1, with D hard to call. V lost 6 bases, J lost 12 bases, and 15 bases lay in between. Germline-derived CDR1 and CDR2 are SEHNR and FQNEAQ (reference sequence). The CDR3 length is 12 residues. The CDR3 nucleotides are TGTGCCAGCAGTTCCCTTGCGGTTGGGCAGTTCTTC. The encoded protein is CASSSLAVGQFF.

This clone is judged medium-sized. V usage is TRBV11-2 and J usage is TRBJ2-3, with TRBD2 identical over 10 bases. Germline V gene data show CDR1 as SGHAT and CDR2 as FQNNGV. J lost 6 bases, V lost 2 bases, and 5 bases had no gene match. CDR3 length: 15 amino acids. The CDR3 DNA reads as TGTGCCAGCAGCTTAAGCGGGGGGGCCGGGGATACGCAGTATTTT. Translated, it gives CASSLSGGAGDTQYF.

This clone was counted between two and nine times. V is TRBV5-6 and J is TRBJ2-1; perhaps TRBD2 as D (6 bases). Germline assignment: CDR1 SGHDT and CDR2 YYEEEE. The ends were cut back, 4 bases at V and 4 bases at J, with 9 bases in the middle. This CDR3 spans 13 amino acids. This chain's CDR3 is CASSPGVYNEQFF. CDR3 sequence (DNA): TGTGCCAGCAGCCCGGGGGTATACAATGAGCAGTTCTTC. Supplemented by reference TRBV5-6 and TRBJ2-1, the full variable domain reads DAGVTQSPTHLIKTRGQQVTLRCSPKSGHDTVSWYQQALGQGPQFIFQYYEEEERQRGNFPDRFSGHQFPNYSSELNVNALLLGDSALYLCASSPGVYNEQFFGPGTRLTVL.